Listed below are T cell receptor beta chains from one sample, sequenced in a study of shared clonotypes between healthy human individuals. Sequencing used immunoSEQ multiplex PCR; TCRdb keeps in-frame clones, though not all of them. The sample consists of 450,000 to 500,000 clones, about 84% of them appearing once. Input material: PBMCs. These receptors were collected from a woman in her thirties or forties in good health. Some clones in this sample may be carry-over from other donors' samples. The CDR3 runs from the conserved cysteine through the conserved F or W. A D gene is named only where the DNA matches it firmly. Clone size is shown for a subset of rows, as once, few, many or a class of expanded clone.

v_gene: TRBV30
d_gene: -
abundance: -
j_gene: TRBJ2-5
CDR3aa: CAWSVTEETQYF
CDR3nt: TGTGCCTGGAGTGTAACCGAAGAGACCCAGTACTTC

v_gene: TRBV21-1
d_gene: -
abundance: -
j_gene: TRBJ2-5
CDR3aa: CASARAEQTPRETQYF
CDR3nt: TGTGCCAGCGCGCGGGCTGAACAAACACCAAGGGAGACCCAGTACTTC

v_gene: TRBV10-2
d_gene: -
abundance: -
j_gene: TRBJ2-7
CDR3aa: CASSEGVGTTPVEQYF
CDR3nt: TGCGCCAGCAGTGAGGGGGTAGGGACCACCCCTGTCGAGCAGTACTTC

v_gene: TRBV5-6
d_gene: -
abundance: -
j_gene: TRBJ2-1
CDR3aa: CASSPQGLRSYNEQFF
CDR3nt: TGTGCCAGCAGCCCGCAGGGACTTCGTTCCTACAATGAGCAGTTCTTC

v_gene: TRBV5-1
d_gene: TRBD1
abundance: -
j_gene: TRBJ1-1
CDR3aa: CASSSTGERAEAFF
CDR3nt: TGCGCCAGCAGCTCGACAGGGGAGCGCGCTGAAGCTTTCTTT

v_gene: TRBV28
d_gene: TRBD1
abundance: once
j_gene: TRBJ1-2
CDR3aa: CASSLHSPRTGSGYTF
CDR3nt: TGTGCCAGCAGTTTACACTCCCCGAGGACAGGGTCTGGCTACACCTTC

v_gene: TRBV11-1
d_gene: -
abundance: once
j_gene: TRBJ2-3
CDR3aa: CASSWNPISTDTQYF
CDR3nt: TGTGCCAGCAGCTGGAACCCCATCAGCACAGATACGCAGTATTTT

v_gene: TRBV14
d_gene: -
abundance: few
j_gene: TRBJ1-4
CDR3aa: CASSLHGVEKLFF
CDR3nt: TGTGCCAGCAGCCTACATGGGGTGGAAAAACTGTTTTTT

v_gene: TRBV28
d_gene: TRBD2
abundance: -
j_gene: TRBJ2-3
CDR3aa: CASSSGLAASTDTQYF
CDR3nt: TGTGCCAGCAGTTCCGGACTAGCGGCTAGCACAGATACGCAGTATTTT

v_gene: TRBV5-1
d_gene: -
abundance: once
j_gene: TRBJ2-7
CDR3aa: CASSSGAGASHEQYF
CDR3nt: TGCGCCAGCAGCTCGGGTGCAGGGGCATCGCACGAGCAGTACTTC

v_gene: TRBV7-8
d_gene: -
abundance: many
j_gene: TRBJ2-5
CDR3aa: CASPSPTREGGETQYF
CDR3nt: TGTGCCAGCCCCTCCCCCACTAGAGAGGGTGGGGAGACCCAGTACTTC

v_gene: TRBV27
d_gene: TRBD1
abundance: -
j_gene: TRBJ2-1
CDR3aa: CASSGTGINEQFF
CDR3nt: TGTGCCAGCAGTGGGACAGGGATTAATGAGCAGTTCTTC

v_gene: TRBV11-2
d_gene: TRBD1
abundance: -
j_gene: TRBJ1-2
CDR3aa: CASSQDFGDRDYGYTF
CDR3nt: TGTGCCAGCAGCCAAGACTTTGGGGACAGGGATTATGGCTACACCTTC

v_gene: TRBV7-3
d_gene: -
abundance: -
j_gene: TRBJ2-3
CDR3aa: CASSLIAPSVVDTQYF
CDR3nt: TGTGCCAGCAGCTTAATCGCCCCTTCGGTGGTGGATACGCAGTATTTT

v_gene: TRBV5-1
d_gene: TRBD1
abundance: -
j_gene: TRBJ2-7
CDR3aa: CASSPQGAMAYEQYF
CDR3nt: TGCGCCAGCAGCCCACAGGGGGCGATGGCCTACGAGCAGTACTTC

v_gene: TRBV25-1
d_gene: TRBD2
abundance: -
j_gene: TRBJ2-2
CDR3aa: CASTAGLADTGELFF
CDR3nt: TGTGCCAGCACTGCGGGACTAGCGGACACCGGGGAGCTGTTTTTT

v_gene: TRBV9
d_gene: TRBD2
abundance: -
j_gene: TRBJ2-1
CDR3aa: CASSVVASGNNEQFF
CDR3nt: TGTGCCAGCAGCGTAGTGGCTAGCGGGAACAATGAGCAGTTCTTC

v_gene: TRBV27
d_gene: TRBD2
abundance: -
j_gene: TRBJ2-1
CDR3aa: CASSLIILAGEQFF
CDR3nt: TGTGCCAGCAGTTTAATAATACTAGCGGGTGAGCAGTTCTTC

v_gene: TRBV5-1
d_gene: TRBD2
abundance: -
j_gene: TRBJ2-1
CDR3aa: CASSLGEGLAGEGHEQFF
CDR3nt: TGCGCCAGCAGCTTGGGAGAGGGACTAGCGGGAGAAGGGCATGAGCAGTTCTTC

v_gene: TRBV30
d_gene: -
abundance: -
j_gene: TRBJ1-5
CDR3aa: CAWSGGSNQPQHF
CDR3nt: TGTGCCTGGAGTGGTGGGAGCAATCAGCCCCAGCATTTT

v_gene: TRBV7-3
d_gene: TRBD2
abundance: few
j_gene: TRBJ2-3
CDR3aa: CASSLNPAGSGVDTQYF
CDR3nt: TGTGCCAGCAGCTTAAATCCAGCGGGATCTGGTGTAGATACGCAGTATTTT

v_gene: TRBV5-1
d_gene: -
abundance: -
j_gene: TRBJ2-7
CDR3aa: CASSLDIYYEQYF
CDR3nt: TGCGCCAGCAGCCTGGACATCTACTACGAGCAGTACTTC